Each of the 25 T cell receptor beta chains below was sequenced from the same sample in a study of cytomegalovirus exposure and HLA in healthy donors. A multiplex PCR was run with 60 Vbeta primers and 13 Jbeta primers. TCRdb's table, derived via immunoSEQ multiplex PCR, lists solely in-frame clones and lacks some. This table has about 170,000 clones, roughly three quarters appearing once. The sequenced material came from PBMCs. The receptors stem from a man in his forties in good health and CMV-seropositive.

This clone was seen a few times. The J gene is TRBJ2-7, the V gene TRBV6-5, with a possible D match to TRBD2 (5 bases). V was clipped by 6 bases and J by 4 bases, with 13 bases between them. CDR3 length equals 13 residues. Germline V gene sequence: CDR1 MNHEY, CDR2 SVGAGI. CDR3 sequence (DNA): TGTGCCAGCAGCGCCTTGGAGGCGTACGAGCAGTACTTC. It encodes CASSALEAYEQYF.

This clone has a handful of counts. The chain uses TRBV9 and TRBJ2-5; 16 bases match TRBD2. V lost 5 bases to trimming and J lost 5 bases; unmatched junction nucleotides: 6. Germline V gene data show CDR1 as SGDLS and CDR2 as YYNGEE. The CDR3 consists of 16 residues. CDR3 sequence reads: CASSYPGLAGGETQYF. DNA of the CDR3: TGTGCCAGCAGTTACCCGGGACTAGCGGGGGGGGAGACCCAGTACTTC.

J is TRBJ2-1 and V is TRBV25-1; D gene ambiguous. The V end was cut by 4 bases, the J end by 5 bases, with 6 bases between. Germline V lookup: CDR1 MGHDK, CDR2 SYGVNS. The CDR3 has 12 amino acids. The CDR3 here is CASSGPNNEQFF. CDR3 bases: TGTGCCAGCAGTGGTCCAAACAATGAGCAGTTCTTC.

The chain links TRBV30 to TRBJ1-5, with D unclear. This CDR3 region has 15 residues. From germline, CDR1 is GTSNPN and CDR2 SVGIG (reference sequence). V dropped 2 bases and J dropped 2 bases, with 13 bases sitting between them. DNA of the CDR3: TGTGCCTGGAGTCCACCCGATCGGGGCAATCAGCCCCAGCATTTT. Amino acids: CAWSPPDRGNQPQHF.

The CDR3 loop is CASSLLEGRGFKNTEAFF. The CDR3 nucleotides are TGTGCCAGCAGCTTATTAGAGGGTCGGGGTTTCAAGAACACTGAAGCTTTCTTT. This chain uses TRBV7-9 with TRBJ1-1; D call uncertain. Germline loops: CDR1 SEHNR, CDR2 FQNEAQ (reference sequence). The ends were cut back, 2 bases at V and 1 base at J, with 20 bases in the middle. The CDR3 is 18 amino acids.

V is TRBV9 and J is TRBJ1-4; 7 bases line up with TRBD1. There are 15 residues in the CDR3. Germline V gene sequence: CDR1 SGDLS, CDR2 YYNGEE. V shed 3 bases and J 4 bases; nucleotides not matched to a gene: 6. CDR3 DNA: TGTGCCAGCAGCGCCATGGGACAGATTAATGAAAAACTGTTTTTT. It is translated as CASSAMGQINEKLFF.

The V gene is TRBV7-6, the J gene TRBJ2-3; 7 bases map to TRBD2. V shed 8 bases and J 2 bases; nucleotides not matched to a gene: 7. CDR1 and CDR2 (germline): SGHVS, FNYEAQ. The CDR3 runs 14 residues. CDR3 DNA: TGTGCCAGCGGTGACAGCGGGGTCACAGATACGCAGTATTTT. This sequence encodes CASGDSGVTDTQYF.

This sequence joins TRBV27 and TRBJ1-5; 8 nucleotides agree with TRBD1. The CDR3 is made up of 16 amino acids. Germline V gene data show CDR1 as MNHEY and CDR2 as SMNVEV (reference sequence). V lost 1 base and J lost 7; bases outside the gene matches: 9. The CDR3 spells CASSLLAGGLGQPQHF. The CDR3 nucleotides are TGTGCCAGCAGTTTATTGGCAGGGGGCTTAGGGCAGCCCCAGCATTTT.

This chain connects TRBV7-3 to TRBJ1-2, with D tentatively TRBD1 (5 bases). The germline V gene has CDR1 SGHTA and CDR2 FQGTGA. The CDR3 sequence is 14 residues long. Trimming removed 5 bases from V and 2 bases from J, with 12 bases in between. CDR3 sequence reads: CASSPMPGNYGYTF. Here the CDR3 DNA reads TGTGCCAGCAGCCCCATGCCAGGGAACTATGGCTACACCTTC.

The V gene is TRBV5-1, the J gene TRBJ2-7; 7 bases agree with TRBD2. Losses at the gene ends were 1 base for V and 1 base for J; bases not matched to a gene: 5. This CDR3 has 15 residues. Per germline, CDR1 SGHRS and CDR2 YFSETQ. CDR3: CASSLTAGSSYEQYF. The CDR3 nucleotides are TGCGCCAGCAGCTTGACAGCGGGGTCTTCCTACGAGCAGTACTTC.

The rearrangement uses TRBV4-3 and TRBJ2-1; TRBD2 might be the D (6 bases). V was clipped by 1 base and J by 9 bases, with 19 bases between them. Germline CDR1 is LGHNA and CDR2 is YSLEER. This CDR3 is 16 amino acids long. The DNA of the CDR3 is TGCGCCAGCAGCCAAGTGGCAGGCAGGAGGGCGGGTGAGCAGTTCTTC. The encoded protein is CASSQVAGRRAGEQFF.

V usage is TRBV15 and J usage is TRBJ2-7, with a possible D match to TRBD2 (5 bases). From germline, CDR1 is LNHNV and CDR2 YYDKDF (reference sequence). The CDR3 is 16 residues long. V was trimmed by 1 base and J by 6 bases, leaving 19 bases between them. The CDR3 nucleotides are TGTGCCACCAGCAGAGGTGAGGAGGAGCTGGGAAGCGAGCAGTACTTC. It encodes CATSRGEEELGSEQYF.

This clone is a singleton in its sample. V is TRBV19 and J is TRBJ1-2, with 7 nucleotides matching TRBD1. The junction had 1 base not matched to a gene; V was cut back by 1 base and J by 5 bases. This CDR3 spans 13 amino acids. Germline CDR1 and CDR2: LNHDA and SQIVND (reference sequence). The CDR3 DNA reads as TGTGCCAGTAGTATAGCGACAGGGTATGGCTACACCTTC. Translation gives CASSIATGYGYTF.

This chain joins TRBV9 and TRBJ1-2; 9 positions match TRBD1. This CDR3 is 17 amino acids long. Per germline, CDR1 SGDLS and CDR2 YYNGEE. V gave up 6 bases and J gave up 2 bases; unmatched junction bases: 14. The CDR3 bases are TGTGCCAGCACCTCCCGACCTGAGACAGGGGGGAACTATGGCTACACCTTC. This encodes CASTSRPETGGNYGYTF.

The sample holds a few counts of this clone. The chain is built from TRBV14 and TRBJ2-6; no definite D call. The germline V gene encodes CDR1 SGHDN and CDR2 FVKESK. This CDR3 has 13 residues. Trimming cost V 5 bases and J 4 bases, with 6 bases left between them. CDR3 sequence: CASSTTGANVLTF. CDR3 nucleotides: TGTGCCAGCAGCACAACCGGGGCCAACGTCCTGACTTTC.

The chain employs TRBV6-1 and TRBJ2-3; 9 bases fit TRBD2. Germline CDR1 MNHNS, CDR2 SASEGT. This CDR3 region has 17 residues. V lost 3 bases, J lost 0 bases, and 7 bases stayed unmatched. CDR3 protein: CASSDEVAGVSTDTQYF. The DNA of the CDR3 is TGTGCCAGCAGTGACGAGGTAGCGGGGGTTAGCACAGATACGCAGTATTTT.

This chain links TRBV5-5 with TRBJ2-7, with no clear D. Between the trimmed V and J ends, which lost 3 bases and 4 bases, there was a span of 11 bases. This CDR3 spans 13 amino acids. Germline-derived CDR1 and CDR2 are SGHKS and YYEKEE (reference sequence). The CDR3: CASSWPESYEQYF. Here the CDR3 DNA reads TGTGCCAGCAGCTGGCCGGAGTCTTACGAGCAGTACTTC.

In this sample, this clone turned up a few times. The chain links TRBV19 to TRBJ2-7, with 8 bases that match TRBD1. Germline trimming cut 3 bases from V and 1 base from J; bases unmatched to any gene: 2. Germline CDR1 is LNHDA and CDR2 is SQIVND (reference sequence). This CDR3 has 14 residues. The chain's CDR3 is CASSMTGDSYEQYF. Written as DNA, the CDR3 is TGTGCCAGTAGTATGACAGGGGATTCCTACGAGCAGTACTTC.

The J gene is TRBJ1-2, the V gene TRBV6-6, with unresolved D. This CDR3 comprises 13 residues. The germline CDR1 and CDR2 sequences are MNHNY and SVGAGI (reference sequence). With 6 bases removed from V and 8 bases from J, the gap between germline ends came to 16 bases. As DNA, the CDR3 is TGTGCCAGCAGCTCCGGACTGTTATTAGGCTACACCTTC. Amino acids: CASSSGLLLGYTF.

This clone appeared a single time. The chain uses TRBV19 and TRBJ2-1; D may be TRBD2 (5 bases). In germline, CDR1 is LNHDA, CDR2 SQIVND (reference sequence). Trimming shortened V by 0 bases and J by 2 bases, and 14 bases separated the two germline ends. The length of the CDR3 is 17 residues. CDR3 amino acids: CASSIDKGGYTYNEQFF. For the CDR3, the DNA is TGTGCCAGTAGTATAGATAAGGGCGGGTACACCTACAATGAGCAGTTCTTC. The full variable domain, in which reference TRBV19 and TRBJ2-1 provide the parts outside the CDR3, is DGGITQSPKYLFRKEGQNVTLSCEQNLNHDAMYWYRQDPGQGLRLIYYSQIVNDFQKGDIAEGYSVSREKKESFPLTVTSAQKNPTAFYLCASSIDKGGYTYNEQFFGPGTRLTVL.

The chain combines TRBV9 with TRBJ2-7; perhaps TRBD1 as D (6 bases). The germline V gene encodes CDR1 SGDLS and CDR2 YYNGEE. The V gene lost 10 bases and the J gene lost 0 bases, with 11 bases spanning the gap. The CDR3 consists of 12 residues. The CDR3 loop is CASGDNSYEQYF. The CDR3 coding sequence is TGTGCCTCCGGGGACAACTCCTACGAGCAGTACTTC.

The V call is TRBV7-9, the J call TRBJ2-1; 9 positions agree with TRBD1. Germline V gene lookup returns CDR1 SEHNR and CDR2 FQNEAQ (reference sequence). The CDR3 totals 14 residues. Unmatched junction bases numbered 4, after V lost 5 bases and J lost 5 bases. CDR3 bases: TGTGCCAGCAGCGGGTACAGGGGGCACAATGAGCAGTTCTTC. Residues: CASSGYRGHNEQFF.

The gene calls are TRBV29-1 and TRBJ2-7; TRBD1 matches at 9 bases. Germline V gene lookup returns CDR1 SQVTM and CDR2 ANQGSEA. Trimming removed 7 bases from V and 2 bases from J; junction bases left unmatched: 9. The CDR3 runs 14 residues. The CDR3 protein is CSAARDRAAYEQYF. The CDR3 DNA reads as TGCAGCGCTGCCAGGGACAGGGCAGCCTACGAGCAGTACTTC.

The chain couples TRBV11-2 to TRBJ2-3, with D possibly being TRBD1 (6 bases). With 5 bases removed from V and 3 bases from J, the gap between germline ends came to 12 bases. The CDR3 length is 14 residues. Looked up from germline, CDR1 is SGHAT and CDR2 is FQNNGV. The CDR3 bases are TGTGCCAGCAGCCGCACAGGGATTACAGATACGCAGTATTTT. Its protein is CASSRTGITDTQYF.

The chain recombines TRBV4-1 with TRBJ1-1; D is possibly TRBD1 (6 bases). Germline CDR1 and CDR2: MGHRA and YSYEKL. Trimming pared 4 bases from V and 8 bases from J, leaving 23 bases between. The CDR3 runs 16 residues. The CDR3 DNA reads TGCGCCAGCAGCCCGACGGGGGGGGCCCTGGGCTCGGAAGCTTTCTTT. Its translation is CASSPTGGALGSEAFF.